Given below is one T cell receptor (beta chain) in context. Its antigen remains unidentified. Germline loops: CDR1 SEHNR, CDR2 FQNEAQ (reference sequence). V gave up 0 bases and J gave up 4 bases, with 9 bases separating them. CDR3 length: 14 amino acids. Libraries were prepared by immunoSEQ multiplex PCR; TCRdb keeps only in-frame clonotypes and omits some of them. The top ten clones hold around 5.3% of a sample with some 80,000 clones, 90% of them seen once. This specimen comes from a study of T cell responses to AZD1222 COVID-19 vaccine. Study at large: Pooling covered second doses at about 4 or about 12 weeks. General study results and limits: Spike as a whole was targeted by vaccine-associated CD4 TCRs, dominant at 160-218 and 743-854. Spike-specific TCR breadth and depth grew following two AZD1222 doses. White British donors predominated, females outnumbered males, and clonal diversity was possibly underestimated.

The receptor was derived from an adult in good health. The chain carries TRBV7-9 and TRBJ1-1, with D perhaps matching TRBD1 (5 bases). The material was peripheral blood, obtained on day 0 of AZD1222 vaccination. In DNA form, the CDR3 reads TGTGCCAGCAGCTTAGCTCTGCAGGGCACTGAAGCTTTCTTT. Residues: CASSLALQGTEAFF.